These 31 T cell receptor beta chains were sequenced from one sample in a study of T cells in Graves' hyperthyroidism and ophthalmopathy (dated by TCRdb to about 2019). Library preparation was by multiplex PCR. Data came from an Illumina HiSeq 2000. Amplification of TCR beta CDR3 regions was carried out from RNA transcripts. A first-round RT-PCR of the TCR CDR3 used the HTBI primer set with the Qiagen OneStep RT-PCR kit. TCRdb cleaned the public reads at Q25 with fastp, built clones with MiXCR and kept in-frame beta chains. Identical CDR3 protein sequences are pooled into one entry, listed with their most common genes and DNA. This sample lists roughly 700,000 distinct CDR3 sequences; roughly 17% were detected once. Together, the top ten hold about a sixth of the sample. The sample consisted of blood. The origin of the receptors is a man aged 50-59 years with Graves' hyperthyroidism.

This clonotype was seen many times. This chain links TRBV5-5 with TRBJ1-6, with D possibly TRBD1 on 5 matching bases. The V gene lost 3 bases and the J gene lost 7 bases, with 17 bases spanning the gap. Germline loops: CDR1 SGHKS, CDR2 YYEKEE (reference sequence). This CDR3 has 16 residues. CDR3 bases: TGTGCCAGCAGCTGGAGCCCCGACAGACAGAATTCACCCCTCCACTTT. This gives the protein CASSWSPDRQNSPLHF.

This clonotype was recorded at least ten times. The chain is built from TRBV9 and TRBJ2-7; 11 bases line up with TRBD2. Trimming cost V 3 bases and J 5 bases; bases outside gene matches: 10. The CDR3 totals 16 residues. CDR1 SGDLS and CDR2 YYNGEE come from the germline V gene. CDR3 loop: CASSATRLAGRDEQYF. CDR3 sequence (DNA): TGTGCCAGCAGCGCGACACGACTAGCGGGACGGGACGAGCAGTACTTC.

This clonotype appeared many times. The J gene is TRBJ2-5, the V gene TRBV3-1; 7 nucleotides align to TRBD2. Germline CDR1 reads LGHDT; CDR2 reads YNNKEL (reference sequence). The junction had 4 bases not matched to a gene; V was cut back by 1 base and J by 2 bases. The CDR3 runs to 15 residues. The CDR3 bases are TGTGCCAGCAGCCAAGCACTAGCGTATCAAGAGACCCAGTACTTC. The encoded protein is CASSQALAYQETQYF.

The V and J genes are TRBV2 and TRBJ1-1; D remains ambiguous. V was shortened by 8 bases and J by 1 base, with 11 bases between the two germline ends. Germline values: CDR1 SNHLY, CDR2 FYNNEI. The CDR3 runs 13 residues. In nucleotides, the CDR3 is TGTGCCAGCGCCGGAGACACGAACACTGAAGCTTTCTTT. Protein: CASAGDTNTEAFF.

The table lists this clonotype with a few counts. The chain employs TRBV5-1 and TRBJ1-6, with 7 bases aligning to TRBD1. The germline gives CDR1 SGHRS, CDR2 YFSETQ. V shed 4 bases and J 7 bases; nucleotides not matched to a gene: 11. The CDR3 runs 16 residues. CDR3 residues: CASSEPTGRGNSPLHF. CDR3 DNA: TGCGCCAGCAGCGAACCGACAGGGAGAGGCAATTCACCCCTCCACTTT.

The V call is TRBV27, the J call TRBJ1-5, with TRBD1 as a possible D gene (5 bases). The CDR3 extends over 15 amino acids. Trimming removed 3 bases from V and 3 bases from J, with 12 bases in between. Germline values: CDR1 MNHEY, CDR2 SMNVEV (reference sequence). CDR3 coding DNA: TGTGCCAGCAGTTTTTGGGGGGATGCCAATCAGCCCCAGCATTTT. As protein: CASSFWGDANQPQHF.

This clonotype was recorded at least ten times. The rearrangement links TRBV25-1 to TRBJ1-2, with 8 bases that match TRBD1. Germline CDR1 and CDR2: MGHDK and SYGVNS. The V segment lost 2 bases and the J segment 4 bases; nucleotides outside the gene matches: 0. This CDR3 region has 13 residues. The CDR3 is CASSEQGAYGYTF. The CDR3 nucleotides read TGTGCCAGCAGTGAACAGGGGGCCTATGGCTACACCTTC.

About this clonotype: At one boundary the junction diverges from the germline segment, which might be a read error. The CDR3 bases are TGTGCCAGCAGCACCACAGGGGATGGTTTTGTCGGCTGCACCTTC. This sequence encodes CASSTTGDGFVGCTF. The rearrangement links TRBV7-3 to TRBJ1-2, with 7 bases fitting TRBD1. This CDR3 has 15 amino acids. Germline-derived CDR1 and CDR2 are SGHTA and FQGTGA.

At least ten counts were recorded for this clonotype. The chain carries TRBV7-2 and TRBJ2-1, with no clear D. This CDR3 spans 15 amino acids. Germline CDR1 is SGHTA and CDR2 is FQGNSA. V was shortened by 5 bases and J by 0 bases, with 11 bases between the two germline ends. CDR3 nucleotides: TGTGCCAGCAGCCTACAGAAGAGCTCCTACAATGAGCAGTTCTTC. It specifies CASSLQKSSYNEQFF. Full variable domain (remainder filled in from reference TRBV7-2 and TRBJ2-1): GAGVSQSPSNKVTEKGKDVELRCDPISGHTALYWYRQSLGQGLEFLIYFQGNSAPDKSGLPSDRFSAERTGGSVSTLTIQRTQQEDSAVYLCASSLQKSSYNEQFFGPGTRLTVL.

This chain links TRBV7-9 with TRBJ1-2; TRBD1 is a possible D gene (6 bases). This CDR3 comprises 13 residues. Trimming took 7 bases from V and 2 from J, leaving 11 bases between them. The germline CDR1 and CDR2 sequences are SEHNR and FQNEAQ (reference sequence). In DNA form, the CDR3 reads TGTGCCAGCAACCCCCAGGGGAACTATGGCTACACCTTC. Protein: CASNPQGNYGYTF.

There are many counts of this clonotype. The chain links TRBV2 to TRBJ1-5; 8 bases are shared with TRBD1. The CDR3 runs to 17 residues. The trim removed 4 bases at V and 2 bases at J, leaving 10 bases unmatched. From germline, CDR1 is SNHLY and CDR2 FYNNEI. In DNA, the CDR3 is TGTGCCAGCAGTGCCCAGACAGGGGCTTTCGGCAATCAGCCCCAGCATTTT. Protein sequence: CASSAQTGAFGNQPQHF.

V is TRBV28 and J is TRBJ1-5, with a weak D call TRBD1 (5 bases). The germline V gene has CDR1 MDHEN and CDR2 SYDVKM. V was clipped by 5 bases and J by 6 bases, with 11 bases between them. This CDR3 has 13 residues. Here the CDR3 DNA reads TGTGCCAGCAGTATGATCGGGGGTCAGCCCCAGCATTTT. This gives the protein CASSMIGGQPQHF.

This clonotype was counted many times. The V call is TRBV19, the J call TRBJ1-1; TRBD1 is a possible D gene (6 bases). Per germline, CDR1 LNHDA and CDR2 SQIVND (reference sequence). This CDR3 is built from 13 residues. The ends were cut back, 1 base at V and 4 bases at J, with 7 bases in the middle. CDR3 DNA sequence: TGTGCCAGTAGTATAGTGGGGGCCACTGAAGCTTTCTTT. Its protein is CASSIVGATEAFF.

This clonotype was seen many times. The rearrangement uses TRBV9 and TRBJ2-7; D is tentatively TRBD1 or TRBD2 (6 bases each). The germline gives CDR1 SGDLS, CDR2 YYNGEE. The CDR3 has 16 amino acids. Trimming removed 4 bases from V and 1 base from J, with 18 bases in between. In DNA, the CDR3 is TGTGCCAGCAGCTCTGGGTCGGGGGCCGCTTCCTACGAGCAGTACTTC. Protein product: CASSSGSGAASYEQYF.

This clonotype was detected many times. The chain joins TRBV27 to TRBJ2-3; 11 nucleotides agree with TRBD2. CDR3 size: 15 residues. Germline-derived CDR1 and CDR2 are MNHEY and SMNVEV (reference sequence). V lost 7 bases and J lost 5; bases outside the gene matches: 8. Here the CDR3 reads CASIISGRAGDTQYF. In nucleotides, the CDR3 is TGTGCCAGCATTATTAGCGGGAGGGCCGGAGATACGCAGTATTTT.

This clonotype was recorded at least ten times. This chain joins TRBV27 and TRBJ2-7; D remains unclear. V was trimmed by 5 bases and J by 5 bases, leaving 16 bases between them. The germline CDR1 and CDR2 sequences are MNHEY and SMNVEV (reference sequence). This CDR3 has 14 amino acids. The CDR3 DNA reads TGTGCCAGCAGTCCCATCGCGTTAGGGAACGAGCAGTACTTC. Protein: CASSPIALGNEQYF.

This clonotype was detected a few times. DNA for the CDR3: TGTGCCAGCAGTGAAAATTTGAGACAGGGGTCCACTGAAGCTTTCTTT. Residues: CASSENLRQGSTEAFF. The V and J genes are TRBV6-1 and TRBJ1-1; 8 positions agree with TRBD1. The CDR3 contains 16 residues. Germline assignment: CDR1 MNHNS and CDR2 SASEGT. Trimming at V came to 2 bases and at J to 4 bases, leaving 9 bases not matched to a gene.

This clonotype was seen ten or more times. The chain couples TRBV2 to TRBJ2-7; D may be TRBD2 (7 bases). Trimming removed 8 bases from V and 3 bases from J, with 17 bases in between. Germline assignment: CDR1 SNHLY and CDR2 FYNNEI. This CDR3 region has 14 residues. The chain's CDR3 is CASLAAPGDYEQYF. Here the CDR3 DNA reads TGTGCCAGCCTAGCGGCCCCAGGGGACTACGAGCAGTACTTC.

The chain couples TRBV13 to TRBJ2-7; 9 bases align to TRBD1. With V trimmed by 5 bases and J by 5 bases, 10 bases remained unmatched. The germline CDR1 and CDR2 sequences are PRHDT and FYEKMQ (reference sequence). The length of the CDR3 is 15 residues. CDR3 sequence reads: CASSTSGTGSHEQYF. The CDR3 nucleotides read TGTGCCAGCAGCACCTCCGGGACAGGGTCCCACGAGCAGTACTTC.

This clonotype was detected many times. The chain is built from TRBV12-3 or TRBV12-4 and TRBJ1-2; 7 bases fit TRBD1. V gave up 5 bases and J gave up 2 bases; unmatched junction bases: 2. The CDR3 length is 13 residues. The CDR3 DNA follows: TGTGCCAGCAGTCCGACAGGGAACTATGGCTACACCTTC. It specifies CASSPTGNYGYTF.

The genes are TRBV30 and TRBJ1-2; TRBD1 aligns across 11 bases. Germline V gene lookup returns CDR1 GTSNPN and CDR2 SVGIG (reference sequence). CDR3 length: 14 amino acids. V dropped 7 bases and J dropped 4; count of bases not matched to a gene: 8. DNA for the CDR3: TGTGCCTCGGACTCGGACAGGGGGCTCTATGGCTACACCTTC. Amino acid sequence: CASDSDRGLYGYTF.

About this clonotype itself: Its ends do not fully match the called genes, so a read error is possible. The chain couples TRBV25-1 to TRBJ1-6; 7 bases are a match to TRBD1. The CDR3 extends over 16 amino acids. CDR1 MGHDK and CDR2 SYGVNS come from the germline V gene. The CDR3 here is CASSEFEGASNSPPHF. The CDR3 DNA follows: TGTGCCAGCAGTGAATTTGAGGGGGCGAGCAATTCACCCCCCCACTTT. Based on the CDR3 plus reference TRBV25-1 and TRBJ1-6, the full variable domain is EADIYQTPRYLVIGTGKKITLECSQTMGHDKMYWYQQDPGMELHLIHYSYGVNSTEKGDLSSESTVSRIRTEHFPLTLESARPSHTSQYLCASSEFEGASNSPPHFGNGTRLTVT.

This clonotype was detected ten times or more. The genes are TRBV2 and TRBJ1-1; D possibly corresponds to TRBD1 (6 bases). V shed 9 bases and J shed 1 base, with 12 bases lying between them. Germline lookup yields CDR1 SNHLY and CDR2 FYNNEI. The CDR3 has 13 amino acids. The CDR3 sequence is CARLGHQNTEAFF. The DNA for the CDR3 is TGTGCCAGGTTGGGACACCAGAACACTGAAGCTTTCTTT.

This clonotype appeared a few times. This sequence joins TRBV18 and TRBJ2-3, with 8 bases aligning to TRBD2. This CDR3 is built from 15 residues. Germline loops: CDR1 KGHSH, CDR2 LQKENI. V lost 2 bases and J lost 3; bases outside the gene matches: 4. In DNA form, the CDR3 reads TGTGCCAGCTCACCAAGAGCGGGAGAGACAGATACGCAGTATTTT. This sequence encodes CASSPRAGETDTQYF.

Remarks on this clonotype: A much larger clone differs from this one at a single base, so this may be a read error. The chain couples TRBV12-3 or TRBV12-4 to TRBJ1-2; the match to TRBD1 covers 9 bases. CDR3 length: 15 residues. V lost 4 bases to trimming and J lost 4 bases; unmatched junction nucleotides: 7. CDR3 DNA sequence: TGTGCCAGCAGTTCTCAACAGGGGGCGGTCTATGGCTACACCTTC. This gives the protein CASSSQQGAVYGYTF.

This clonotype was recorded at least ten times. This sequence joins TRBV28 and TRBJ1-2, with 8 bases fitting TRBD1. With 3 bases clipped from V and 6 bases from J, the junction kept 6 bases outside the gene matches. CDR1 is MDHEN and CDR2 is SYDVKM in the germline V gene. This CDR3 is 14 amino acids long. The CDR3 nucleotides are TGTGCCAGCAGTTTGGCGAACAGGGGGGATGGCTACACCTTC. Protein product: CASSLANRGDGYTF.

Many counts were recorded for this clonotype. The CDR3 DNA sequence: TGTGCCATCAGGGTCTCCGCTGTTGGAGGGGCCAACGTCCTGACTTTC. This sequence encodes CAIRVSAVGGANVLTF. The genes are TRBV10-3 and TRBJ2-6; D is unresolved. V lost 6 bases and J lost 4, with 16 bases in between. Germline lookup yields CDR1 ENHRY and CDR2 SYGVKD. The CDR3 contains 16 residues.

This clonotype has a handful of counts. The chain links TRBV10-3 to TRBJ2-7, with TRBD2 matching over 7 bases. Germline CDR1 is ENHRY and CDR2 is SYGVKD. The CDR3 consists of 15 residues. V was pared by 2 bases and J by 0 bases, with 4 bases of the junction left unmatched. CDR3 loop: CAISEESGNSYEQYF. In DNA form, the CDR3 reads TGTGCCATCAGTGAGGAAAGCGGGAACTCCTACGAGCAGTACTTC.

The rearrangement links TRBV19 to TRBJ2-7, with a weak D call TRBD1 (6 bases). Deletions cut 4 bases from V and 7 bases from J, with 14 bases between. The CDR3 consists of 13 residues. CDR1 is LNHDA, CDR2 SQIVND, per germline (reference sequence). The CDR3 sequence: CASSSGEQGEQYF. The CDR3 nucleotides read TGTGCCAGTAGTAGCGGTGAACAGGGAGAGCAGTACTTC.

In this sample, this clonotype turned up a few times. It may be a read error: a sequence one base away is much more abundant. The chain uses TRBV2 and TRBJ2-3, with D possibly matching TRBD1 (6 bases). The CDR3 runs to 14 residues. The V gene's germline CDR1 is SNHLY and CDR2 FYNNEI. The CDR3 here is CVSSDGQPTDTQYF. The DNA for the CDR3 is TGTGTCAGCAGTGATGGACAGCCGACGGATACGCAGTATTTT.

This clonotype was observed many times. The CDR3 bases are TGTGCCATCAGTGACTTACAGGGGGTATCCTACAATGAGCAGTTCTTC. Its translation: CAISDLQGVSYNEQFF. V gene TRBV10-3 combines with J gene TRBJ2-1; the match to TRBD1 covers 8 bases. CDR1 is ENHRY, CDR2 SYGVKD, per germline. After removal of 3 bases from V and 1 base from J, the junction contained 5 bases not matched to a gene. This CDR3 has 16 residues.